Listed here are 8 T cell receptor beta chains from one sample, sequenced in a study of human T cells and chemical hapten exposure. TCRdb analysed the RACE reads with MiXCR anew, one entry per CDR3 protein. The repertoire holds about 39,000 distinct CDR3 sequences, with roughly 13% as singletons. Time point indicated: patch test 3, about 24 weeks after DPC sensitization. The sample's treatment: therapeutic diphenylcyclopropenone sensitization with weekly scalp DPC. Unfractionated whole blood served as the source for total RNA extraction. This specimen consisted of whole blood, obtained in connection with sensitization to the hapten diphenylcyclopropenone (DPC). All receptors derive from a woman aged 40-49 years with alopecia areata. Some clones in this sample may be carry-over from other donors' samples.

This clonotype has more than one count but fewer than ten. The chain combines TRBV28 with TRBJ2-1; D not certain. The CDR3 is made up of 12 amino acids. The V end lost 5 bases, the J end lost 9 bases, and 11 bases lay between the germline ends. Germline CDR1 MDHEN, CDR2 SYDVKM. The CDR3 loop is CASSPLSAEQFF. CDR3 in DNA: TGTGCCAGCAGTCCACTTTCCGCTGAGCAGTTCTTC. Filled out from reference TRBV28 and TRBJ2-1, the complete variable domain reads DVKVTQSSRYLVKRTGEKVFLECVQDMDHENMFWYRQDPGLGLRLIYFSYDVKMKEKGDIPEGYSVSREKKERFSLILESASTNQTSMYLCASSPLSAEQFFGPGTRLTVL.

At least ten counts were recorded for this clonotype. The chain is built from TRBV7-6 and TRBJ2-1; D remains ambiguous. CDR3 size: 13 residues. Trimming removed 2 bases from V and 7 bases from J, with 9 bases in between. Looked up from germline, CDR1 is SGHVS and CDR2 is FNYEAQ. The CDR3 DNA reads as TGTGCCAGCAGCTTACCCGCAGCAAATGAGCAGTTCTTC. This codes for CASSLPAANEQFF.

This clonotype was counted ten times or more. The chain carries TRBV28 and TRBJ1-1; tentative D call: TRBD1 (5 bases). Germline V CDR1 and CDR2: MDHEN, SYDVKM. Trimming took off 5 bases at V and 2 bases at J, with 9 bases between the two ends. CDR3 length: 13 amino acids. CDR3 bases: TGTGCCAGCAGTCTTACAGGTAACACTGAAGCTTTCTTT. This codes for CASSLTGNTEAFF.

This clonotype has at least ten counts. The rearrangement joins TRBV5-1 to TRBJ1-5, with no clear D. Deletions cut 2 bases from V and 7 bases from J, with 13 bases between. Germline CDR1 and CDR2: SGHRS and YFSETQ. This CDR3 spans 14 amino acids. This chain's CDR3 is CASSFNGIEQPQHF. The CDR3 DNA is TGCGCCAGCAGCTTTAACGGGATAGAACAGCCCCAGCATTTT. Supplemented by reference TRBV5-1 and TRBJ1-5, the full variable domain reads KAGVTQTPRYLIKTRGQQVTLSCSPISGHRSVSWYQQTPGQGLQFLFEYFSETQRNKGNFPGRFSGRQFSNSRSEMNVSTLELGDSALYLCASSFNGIEQPQHFGDGTRLSIL.

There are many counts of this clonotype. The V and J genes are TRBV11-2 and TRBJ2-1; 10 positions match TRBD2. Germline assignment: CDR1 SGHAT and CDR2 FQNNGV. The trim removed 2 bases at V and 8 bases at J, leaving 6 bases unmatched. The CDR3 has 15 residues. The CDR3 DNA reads TGTGCCAGCAGCTTAAGCTGGACTAGCGGCCATGAGCAGTTCTTC. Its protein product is CASSLSWTSGHEQFF.

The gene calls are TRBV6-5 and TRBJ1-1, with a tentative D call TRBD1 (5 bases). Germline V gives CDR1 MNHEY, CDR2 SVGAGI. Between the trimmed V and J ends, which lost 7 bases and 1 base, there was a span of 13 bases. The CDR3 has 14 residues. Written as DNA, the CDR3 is TGTGCCAGCAATTCGGGACTTCCGAACACTGAAGCTTTCTTT. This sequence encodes CASNSGLPNTEAFF.

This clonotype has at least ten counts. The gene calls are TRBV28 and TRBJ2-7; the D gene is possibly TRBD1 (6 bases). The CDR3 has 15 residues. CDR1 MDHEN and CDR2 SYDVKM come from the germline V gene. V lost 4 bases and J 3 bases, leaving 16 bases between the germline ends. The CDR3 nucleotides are TGTGCCAGCAGTTCCTATCAACAGGGTAGCTACGAGCAGTACTTC. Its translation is CASSSYQQGSYEQYF. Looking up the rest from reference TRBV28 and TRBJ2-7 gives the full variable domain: DVKVTQSSRYLVKRTGEKVFLECVQDMDHENMFWYRQDPGLGLRLIYFSYDVKMKEKGDIPEGYSVSREKKERFSLILESASTNQTSMYLCASSSYQQGSYEQYFGPGTRLTVT.

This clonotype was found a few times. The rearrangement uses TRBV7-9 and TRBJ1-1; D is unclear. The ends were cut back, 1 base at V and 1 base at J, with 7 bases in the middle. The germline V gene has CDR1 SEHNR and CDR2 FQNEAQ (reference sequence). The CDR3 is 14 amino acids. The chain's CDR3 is CASSLEGWNTEAFF. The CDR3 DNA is TGTGCCAGCAGCTTAGAGGGTTGGAACACTGAAGCTTTCTTT.